This TCR beta chain was obtained from a study of Graves' ophthalmopathy and Graves' hyperthyroidism. This clonotype was observed many times. The antigen is undetermined. V gave up 3 bases and J gave up 4 bases, with 9 bases separating them. Germline CDR1 is SEHNR and CDR2 is FQNEAQ (reference sequence). The CDR3 has 13 residues. From RNA, the CDR3 regions of TCR beta chains were amplified and sequenced. HTBI-primed first-round RT-PCR preceded second-round multiplex PCR. TCRdb analysed the multiplex PCR reads with MiXCR anew, one entry per CDR3 protein. The table records about 740,000 distinct CDR3 sequences, around 40% of them present only once. General study findings and limits: A majority of expanded thyroid clonotypes exceeding 0.001 frequency were likewise present in blood.

Moderate-to-severe activity, CAS ≥3, NOSPECS ≥4 and a duration under 3 months were seen in donors with ophthalmopathy. Sequenced material: peripheral blood. The source is an adult man with Graves' ophthalmopathy. The chain carries TRBV7-9 and TRBJ2-5; D gene uncertain. This chain's CDR3 is CASSFQARETQYF. The CDR3 coding sequence is TGTGCCAGCAGCTTTCAGGCACGAGAGACCCAGTACTTC.